This T cell receptor beta chain is drawn from a study of OX40 agonist ivuxolimab in advanced cancers. Broadly, across the study: Ivuxolimab was an agonistic, fully human IgG2 monoclonal antibody directed against OX40 (CD134), a costimulatory receptor. Peripheral TCRbeta sequencing aimed to test whether ivuxolimab altered TCR sequence diversity and caused clonal T-cell expansion. Intravenous ivuxolimab was administered to patients every 2 weeks at six dose levels: 0.01, 0.1, 0.3, 1.5, 3 and 10 mg/kg. Partial responses occurred in three dose-escalation patients, of whom one had hepatocellular carcinoma and two had cutaneous melanoma. The monotherapy dose-escalation portion (N of about 57 patients) of the phase I ivuxolimab trial is reported in the paper. Prior anti-PD-1, anti-PD-L1 or anti-CTLA-4 therapy was permitted, and approximately 41% of dose-escalation patients had received checkpoint inhibitors. The dose-escalation cohort was about 86% male with a mean age of approximately 60 years, ranging from roughly 23 to 80. Of the approximately 53 patients in dose escalation, around 20 had hepatocellular carcinoma, about 15 had melanoma, 9 had renal cell carcinoma and 9 had head and neck cancer.

In the case of this clone: Which antigen it targets is not known. Per-nucleotide qualities are absent, and no much larger clonotype sits a single base away.

Genomic DNA was isolated from the sorted cells so that the TCRbeta CDR3 region could be sequenced. The immunoSEQ Assay was used to sequence the TCRbeta CDR3 regions. The table was pulled from immuneACCESS by TCRdb, which kept in-frame rearrangements only. Such tables lose some clones; where checked, under half of the loss comes from unresolved V genes, and the rest has no known cause. The sample table holds approximately 50,000 clones, of which approximately 84% were seen once. The ten largest clonotypes hold roughly an eighth of the sample. The trial excluded patients who had a history of autoimmune disease or were on systemic immunosuppression. In every dose cohort, peripheral blood was drawn for TCR sequencing at baseline, cycle 4 day 1, and cycle 7 day 1. Samples were obtained from an open-label, multicenter, first-in-human phase I dose-escalation trial of ivuxolimab. Adults with locally advanced or metastatic melanoma, renal cell carcinoma, hepatocellular carcinoma or head and neck squamous cell carcinoma were enrolled in the trial. CD4+ and CD8+ T cells were sorted separately from peripheral blood before TCR sequencing.

The paper's findings and limits, for the study overall: Partial responders in the 0.1-3.0 mg/kg groups had among the lowest normalized peripheral clonal expansion, especially among CD8+ T cells. After ivuxolimab, expanded clones were on average more numerous among CD8+ T cells than among CD4+ T cells. At doses from 0.1 to 3.0 mg/kg, clonal expansion was seen in both CD4+ and CD8+ blood T cells between baseline and week 6. Low levels of normalized T-cell clonal expansion were also shown by some nonresponding patients. Antigen specificity was not determined for the clonally expanded peripheral T cells.

The TCR sequence derives from an adult with an advanced solid tumor such as melanoma, head and neck, liver or kidney cancer. Here the sequenced sample was CD4+ or CD8+ T cells sorted from blood, taken in a trial of the OX40 agonist ivuxolimab.

CDR3 loop: CASSMGRNTEAFF. The bases read TGTGCCAGCAGCATGGGGCGGAACACTGAAGCTTTCTTT. This chain is built from TRBV7-2 and TRBJ1-1; the D gene is perhaps TRBD1, on 5 matching bases. Inclusive of the bounding cysteine and phenylalanine, the CDR3 is 13 residues long. The sequence is cut down to CDR3 DNA, 39 bases in frame from base 1. Trimming takes 5 bases from V and 1 base from J, and the germline ends sit 8 bases apart. CDR1 SGHTA and CDR2 FQGNSA were looked up in the germline V gene.